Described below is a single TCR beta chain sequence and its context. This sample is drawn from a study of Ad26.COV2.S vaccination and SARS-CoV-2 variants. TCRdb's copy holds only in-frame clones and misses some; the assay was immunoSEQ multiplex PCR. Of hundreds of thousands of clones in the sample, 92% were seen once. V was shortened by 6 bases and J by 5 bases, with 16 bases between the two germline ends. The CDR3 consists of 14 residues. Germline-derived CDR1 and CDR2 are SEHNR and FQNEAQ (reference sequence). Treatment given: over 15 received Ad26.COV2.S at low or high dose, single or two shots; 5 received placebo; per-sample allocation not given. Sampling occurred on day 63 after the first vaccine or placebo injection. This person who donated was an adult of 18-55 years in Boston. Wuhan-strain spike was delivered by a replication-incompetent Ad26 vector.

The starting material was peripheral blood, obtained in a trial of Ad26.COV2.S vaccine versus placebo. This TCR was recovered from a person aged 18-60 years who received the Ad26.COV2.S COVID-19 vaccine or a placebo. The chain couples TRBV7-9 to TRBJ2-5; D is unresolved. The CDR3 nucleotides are TGTGCCAGCAGGGGCATCGATTCGTGGGAGACCCAGTACTTC. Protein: CASRGIDSWETQYF.